Following are 21 T cell receptor beta chains from one sample sequenced in a study of blood T cell repertoires in COVID-19. Clones were sequenced by immunoSEQ multiplex PCR, and TCRdb holds only the in-frame ones, with some missing. This sample carries some 140,000 clones, more than 80% of them seen once, and the ten largest clones take around 0.55%. The specimen sequenced was peripheral blood. These receptors all come from a man aged 50 to 60 with acute or convalescent COVID-19.

This clone appeared a few times. The chain couples TRBV5-4 to TRBJ1-1; no firm D call. Germline CDR1 reads SGHNT; CDR2 reads YYREEE (reference sequence). Between the trimmed V and J ends, which lost 4 bases and 1 base, there was a span of 17 bases. There are 16 residues in the CDR3. The CDR3 loop reads CASSDVVGRGNTEAFF. For the CDR3, the DNA is TGTGCCAGCAGCGACGTTGTAGGACGGGGGAACACTGAAGCTTTCTTT.

The chain carries TRBV28 and TRBJ1-5; tentatively, D is TRBD1 (5 bases). The germline V gene has CDR1 MDHEN and CDR2 SYDVKM. This CDR3 is 14 amino acids long. V lost 3 bases and J 7 bases, leaving 13 bases between the germline ends. CDR3 loop: CASSLSSGRQPQHF. In DNA, the CDR3 is TGTGCCAGCAGTTTGAGTTCAGGGCGGCAGCCCCAGCATTTT.

The rearrangement links TRBV18 to TRBJ1-5; D is undetermined. V gave up 4 bases and J gave up 8 bases, with 15 bases separating them. The CDR3 runs 14 residues. Germline values: CDR1 KGHSH, CDR2 LQKENI. CDR3 coding DNA: TGTGCCAGCTCACTAGGTGCACGGGGAGAGCCCCAGCATTTT. It specifies CASSLGARGEPQHF.

In nucleotides, the CDR3 is TGTGCCAGCACCATGAACACTGAAGCTTTCTTT. This encodes CASTMNTEAFF. V gene TRBV6-5 combines with J gene TRBJ1-1; D ambiguous. This CDR3 comprises 11 residues. Germline-derived CDR1 and CDR2 are MNHEY and SVGAGI. V shed 7 bases and J shed 0 bases, with 3 bases lying between them.

The rearrangement joins TRBV27 to TRBJ1-5, with 8 nucleotides matching TRBD1. Looked up from germline, CDR1 is MNHEY and CDR2 is SMNVEV (reference sequence). Germline trimming cut 1 base from V and 2 bases from J; bases unmatched to any gene: 4. The CDR3 runs to 16 residues. The chain's CDR3 is CASSLYQGAGNQPQHF. The CDR3 DNA reads TGTGCCAGCAGTTTATACCAGGGGGCAGGCAATCAGCCCCAGCATTTT.

The chain carries TRBV10-3 and TRBJ1-6; 7 bases match TRBD1. The length of the CDR3 is 14 residues. Trimming removed 7 bases from V and 5 bases from J; junction bases left unmatched: 5. The germline CDR1 and CDR2 sequences are ENHRY and SYGVKD. Here the CDR3 DNA reads TGTGCCATCACCCAGGGGACAGATAATTCACCCCTCCACTTT. Residues: CAITQGTDNSPLHF.

The sample holds one count of this clone. This sequence joins TRBV6-5 and TRBJ1-5; 7 nucleotides line up with TRBD1. V was clipped by 5 bases and J by 4 bases; unmatched bases: 8. The germline gives CDR1 MNHEY, CDR2 SVGAGI. This CDR3 contains 15 residues. CDR3 bases: TGTGCCAGCAGTCCGACAGGGACCCCAAATCAGCCCCAGCATTTT. Translation: CASSPTGTPNQPQHF.

The chain uses TRBV10-3 and TRBJ1-2; D gene ambiguous. There are 13 residues in the CDR3. Germline V gene data show CDR1 as ENHRY and CDR2 as SYGVKD. Trimming removed 4 bases at V and 6 bases at J, with 12 bases between. Here the CDR3 reads CAISGVGGDGYTF. DNA of the CDR3: TGTGCCATCAGTGGGGTCGGAGGAGATGGCTACACCTTC.

In this sample, this clone turned up once. The junction differs from germline at one of its ends, possibly a read error. The rearrangement joins TRBV10-3 to TRBJ2-5, with 10 bases aligning to TRBD1. The germline V gene has CDR1 ENHRY and CDR2 SYGVKD. The CDR3 covers 12 residues. This chain's CDR3 is CAISESGTGVDF. The CDR3 DNA is TGTGCCATCAGTGAGTCCGGGACAGGGGTGGACTTC.

The chain is built from TRBV7-3 and TRBJ2-1; a possible D gene is TRBD2 (5 bases). The ends were cut back, 2 bases at V and 6 bases at J, with 8 bases in the middle. This CDR3 region has 13 residues. In germline, CDR1 is SGHTA, CDR2 FQGTGA. The CDR3 sequence: CASSLRGPNEQFF. The CDR3 DNA follows: TGTGCCAGCAGCTTACGAGGGCCCAATGAGCAGTTCTTC.

V and J are TRBV4-1 and TRBJ2-7; 9 nucleotides agree with TRBD1. The CDR3 is 15 amino acids. V gave up 4 bases and J gave up 3 bases; unmatched junction bases: 7. Germline V gene lookup returns CDR1 MGHRA and CDR2 YSYEKL. DNA of the CDR3: TGCGCCAGCAGCCTACTACAGGGGGCCTTCTACGAGCAGTACTTC. It specifies CASSLLQGAFYEQYF.

The V and J genes are TRBV7-2 and TRBJ1-6, with D perhaps TRBD1 (6 bases). The CDR3 totals 15 residues. CDR1 and CDR2 from the germline V gene are SGHTA and FQGNSA. Trimming cost V 4 bases and J 6 bases, with 13 bases left between them. This chain's CDR3 is CASSYQTGLNSPLHF. The CDR3 coding sequence is TGTGCCAGCAGCTACCAGACAGGTCTTAATTCACCCCTCCACTTT.

V usage is TRBV28 and J usage is TRBJ2-7, with a tentative D call TRBD1 (6 bases). With 2 bases removed from V and 2 bases from J, the gap between germline ends came to 10 bases. The germline V gene has CDR1 MDHEN and CDR2 SYDVKM. The CDR3 loop spans 14 amino acids. The CDR3: CASSLGGSPYEQYV. CDR3 in DNA: TGTGCCAGCAGTTTAGGGGGCAGCCCCTACGAGCAGTACGTC.

The rearrangement uses TRBV3-1 (or the pseudogene TRBV3-2) and TRBJ2-1; 7 nucleotides line up with TRBD2. J lost 5 bases, V lost 3 bases, and 4 bases had no gene match. The CDR3 totals 14 residues. From germline, CDR1 is LGHDT and CDR2 YNNKEL (reference sequence). In nucleotides, the CDR3 is TGTGCCAGCAGCCAGTTACTAGCGAACAATGAGCAGTTCTTC. It encodes CASSQLLANNEQFF.

V gene TRBV7-8 combines with J gene TRBJ1-6, with 8 nucleotides matching TRBD1. The CDR3 is made up of 15 amino acids. Germline CDR1 and CDR2: SGHVS and FQNEAQ. V trimming: 5 bases; J trimming: 7 bases; junction bases outside the gene matches: 7. The CDR3 region is CASSLDRVGNSPLHF. CDR3 DNA: TGTGCCAGCAGCCTGGACAGGGTGGGAAATTCACCCCTCCACTTT.

This clone was seen just once. The chain joins TRBV9 to TRBJ2-1; TRBD1 aligns across 9 bases. J lost 6 bases, V lost 4 bases, and 11 bases had no gene match. The germline V gene has CDR1 SGDLS and CDR2 YYNGEE. This CDR3 has 16 amino acids. The DNA for the CDR3 is TGTGCCAGCAGCTCCCAGGGACAGGGTGGCGTCAATGAGCAGTTCTTC. Translated: CASSSQGQGGVNEQFF.

The chain carries TRBV5-6 and TRBJ2-2; the D gene is possibly TRBD2 (5 bases). The CDR3 runs 15 residues. Germline V gene sequence: CDR1 SGHDT, CDR2 YYEEEE. V shed 0 bases and J shed 3 bases, with 9 bases lying between them. The CDR3 reads CASSLVPSYTGELFF. CDR3 sequence (DNA): TGTGCCAGCAGCTTGGTTCCTAGCTACACCGGGGAGCTGTTTTTT.

V usage is TRBV12-3 or TRBV12-4 and J usage is TRBJ1-4; D uncertain. This CDR3 region has 13 residues. The germline V and J ends were trimmed by 6 bases and 4 bases, with 9 bases remaining between them. The CDR3: CASSSPFNEKLFF. The CDR3 nucleotides read TGTGCCAGCAGCTCTCCCTTTAATGAAAAACTGTTTTTT.

This clone came up once. This chain joins TRBV27 and TRBJ1-5; D is perhaps TRBD1 (5 bases). Germline V gene data show CDR1 as MNHEY and CDR2 as SMNVEV (reference sequence). CDR3 length: 15 amino acids. V dropped 5 bases and J dropped 6 bases, with 17 bases sitting between them. For the CDR3, the DNA is TGTGCCAGCAGTAAAGGGGATTTCGGCCGTCAGCCCCAGCATTTT. The encoded protein is CASSKGDFGRQPQHF.

The rearrangement joins TRBV5-6 to TRBJ2-3; D is perhaps TRBD2 (5 bases). Germline CDR1 reads SGHDT; CDR2 reads YYEEEE. V shed 2 bases and J shed 4 bases, with 8 bases lying between them. The CDR3 is made up of 13 amino acids. The CDR3 DNA sequence: TGTGCCAGCAGCTTCCTAGCAGCAGATACGCAGTATTTT. This gives the protein CASSFLAADTQYF.

The genes are TRBV19 and TRBJ1-2, with D perhaps TRBD1 (5 bases). The V and J ends lost 6 bases and 8 bases respectively, with 16 bases between them. Germline V gene sequence: CDR1 LNHDA, CDR2 SQIVND (reference sequence). The CDR3 loop spans 13 amino acids. The CDR3 sequence is CASSAGRTFGYTF. DNA of the CDR3: TGTGCCAGTAGCGCGGGACGGACTTTCGGCTACACCTTC.